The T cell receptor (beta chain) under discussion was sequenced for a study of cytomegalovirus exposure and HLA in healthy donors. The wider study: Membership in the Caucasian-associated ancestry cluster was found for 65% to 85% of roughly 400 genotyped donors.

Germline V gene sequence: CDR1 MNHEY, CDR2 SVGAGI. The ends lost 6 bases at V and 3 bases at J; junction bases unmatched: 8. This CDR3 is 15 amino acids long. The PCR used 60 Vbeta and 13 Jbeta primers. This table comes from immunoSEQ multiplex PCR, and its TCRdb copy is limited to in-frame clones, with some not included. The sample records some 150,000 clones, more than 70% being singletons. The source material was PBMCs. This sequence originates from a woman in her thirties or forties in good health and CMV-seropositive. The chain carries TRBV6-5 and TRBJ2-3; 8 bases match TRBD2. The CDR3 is CASRGASGPTDTQYF. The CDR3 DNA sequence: TGTGCCAGCAGAGGGGCTAGCGGGCCTACAGATACGCAGTATTTT.